Below, 29 T cell receptor beta chains from the same sample are listed, as sequenced in a study of response to subunit inactivated influenza vaccine. TCRdb re-called the RT-PCR reads with MiXCR, one entry per CDR3 protein. The sample shows about 610,000 distinct CDR3 sequences, around 15% of them seen only once. The sample was PBMCs from blood, taken 11 to 12 days after vaccination. The receptor set was obtained from a man aged 50 or older who received an inactivated influenza vaccine.

At least ten counts were recorded for this clonotype. The CDR3, as DNA: TGTGCCAGCAGCTCACTAAAAGATACGCAGTATTTT. Amino acids: CASSSLKDTQYF. This chain links TRBV7-2 with TRBJ2-3; no reliable D call. This CDR3 is 12 amino acids long. V was trimmed by 4 bases and J by 5 bases, leaving 7 bases between them. Germline CDR1 reads SGHTA; CDR2 reads FQGNSA.

This clonotype was recorded a few times. The CDR3 coding sequence is TGCAGTGCTAGCCCGGGCACAGATACGCAGTATTTT. It yields the protein CSASPGTDTQYF. The J gene is TRBJ2-3, the V gene TRBV20-1; the D is unclear. The CDR3 sequence is 12 residues long. Germline V gene lookup returns CDR1 DFQATT and CDR2 SNEGSKA (reference sequence). The V end was cut by 3 bases, the J end by 1 base, with 5 bases between.

This chain joins TRBV24-1 and TRBJ2-3; D might be TRBD1 or TRBD2, each matching 6 bases. V shed 1 base and J shed 2 bases, with 18 bases lying between them. The CDR3 is 18 residues long. CDR1 and CDR2 from the germline V gene are KGHDR and SFDVKD. The CDR3 protein is CATSDLRAEGGATDTQYF. For the CDR3, the DNA is TGTGCCACCAGTGATTTACGGGCGGAGGGGGGTGCCACAGATACGCAGTATTTT.

This clonotype has only a few counts. The rearrangement uses TRBV19 and TRBJ2-4; TRBD1 might be the D (6 bases). CDR1 LNHDA and CDR2 SQIVND come from the germline V gene (reference sequence). CDR3 size: 11 residues. Trimming removed 3 bases at V and 10 bases at J, with 7 bases between. CDR3 in amino acids: CASSMQGIQYF. The CDR3 region has the DNA TGTGCCAGTAGTATGCAGGGGATTCAGTACTTC.

The chain is built from TRBV7-9 and TRBJ2-1; D uncertain. V lost 5 bases, J lost 0 bases, and 14 bases lay in between. The CDR3 is 16 residues long. Germline CDR1 reads SEHNR; CDR2 reads FQNEAQ (reference sequence). The CDR3 DNA reads as TGTGCCAGCAGCCCGAGACGAGATAGCTCCTACAATGAGCAGTTCTTC. Translating gives CASSPRRDSSYNEQFF.

The V call is TRBV12-3 or TRBV12-4, the J call TRBJ1-1, with unresolved D. This CDR3 contains 14 residues. Trimming removed 7 bases at V and 3 bases at J, with 15 bases between. The CDR3 coding sequence is TGTGCCAGCACCAGCGGGGAGGCATACACTGAAGCTTTCTTT. It yields the protein CASTSGEAYTEAFF.

The chain has TRBV25-1 and TRBJ2-2; 7 bases agree with TRBD1. CDR1 and CDR2 from the germline V gene are MGHDK and SYGVNS. There are 15 residues in the CDR3. The V segment lost 7 bases and the J segment 2 bases; nucleotides outside the gene matches: 7. CDR3 residues: CASTQTGLNTGELFF. In DNA form, the CDR3 reads TGTGCCAGCACCCAGACAGGGCTAAACACCGGGGAGCTGTTTTTT.

This clonotype was picked up a small number of times. V and J are TRBV30 and TRBJ1-6; D is undetermined. Germline CDR1 is GTSNPN and CDR2 is SVGIG (reference sequence). This CDR3 is 15 amino acids long. V dropped 2 bases and J dropped 10 bases, with 18 bases sitting between them. The DNA of the CDR3 is TGTGCCTGGAGTATGAGCGCCTGGCTCGGGTCACCCCTCCACTTT. This encodes CAWSMSAWLGSPLHF.

This clonotype was recorded a few times. This rearrangement joins TRBV5-6 to TRBJ2-7; TRBD1 agrees at 10 bases. CDR1 is SGHDT, CDR2 YYEEEE, per germline. V lost 4 bases and J lost 3; bases outside the gene matches: 13. This CDR3 has 17 amino acids. CDR3 in DNA: TGTGCCAGCAGCGTGCCGGGACAGGGGCTCTTCGACTACGAGCAGTACTTC. It translates to CASSVPGQGLFDYEQYF.

J is TRBJ1-5 and V is TRBV6-6; D gene ambiguous. With 4 bases removed from V and 3 bases from J, the gap between germline ends came to 7 bases. Germline CDR1 MNHNY, CDR2 SVGAGI (reference sequence). The CDR3 is 13 residues long. CDR3 DNA: TGTGCCAGCAGTTCGCTCTACAATCAGCCCCAGCATTTT. Its translation is CASSSLYNQPQHF.

This clonotype was observed a handful of times. The chain links TRBV12-3 or TRBV12-4 to TRBJ1-5; D gene unclear. CDR3 length: 14 amino acids. Between the trimmed V and J ends, which lost 3 bases and 0 bases, there was a span of 6 bases. The CDR3 DNA is TGTGCCAGCAGTTTCCACCATAGCAATCAGCCCCAGCATTTT. Translating gives CASSFHHSNQPQHF.

This clonotype was detected only a few times. The chain recombines TRBV11-2 with TRBJ2-7; tentatively, D is TRBD1 (5 bases). Germline V gene sequence: CDR1 SGHAT, CDR2 FQNNGV. The germline V and J ends were trimmed by 2 bases and 12 bases, with 17 bases remaining between them. This CDR3 contains 13 residues. CDR3 nucleotides: TGTGCCAGCAGCTTATCGGCAGGCTCCAGGGCGTACTTC. Translating gives CASSLSAGSRAYF.

This clonotype was seen a few times. The chain combines TRBV24-1 with TRBJ2-5; no firm D call. The V end lost 0 bases, the J end lost 1 base, and 11 bases lay between the germline ends. The CDR3 loop spans 16 amino acids. The germline CDR1 and CDR2 sequences are KGHDR and SFDVKD. The CDR3 nucleotides are TGTGCCACCAGTGATTTGAGGTTCGGCGGCCAAGAGACCCAGTACTTC. Residues: CATSDLRFGGQETQYF.

This chain joins TRBV29-1 and TRBJ2-5; D ambiguous. Trimming cost V 3 bases and J 3 bases, with 8 bases left between them. The CDR3 runs 12 residues. Germline CDR1 reads SQVTM; CDR2 reads ANQGSEA. CDR3: CSVENCKETQYF. In DNA form, the CDR3 reads TGCAGCGTTGAGAACTGTAAAGAGACCCAGTACTTC.

The sample holds one count of this clonotype. The chain couples TRBV7-2 to TRBJ2-5, with 10 bases aligning to TRBD1. CDR1 SGHTA and CDR2 FQGNSA come from the germline V gene. This CDR3 spans 16 amino acids. The junction had 9 bases not matched to a gene; V was cut back by 5 bases and J by 3 bases. Here the CDR3 DNA reads TGTGCCAGCAGCGAATGGGACAGGGGAGGGAAAGAGACCCAGTACTTC. Translation gives CASSEWDRGGKETQYF. Based on the CDR3 plus reference TRBV7-2 and TRBJ2-5, the full variable domain is GAGVSQSPSNKVTEKGKDVELRCDPISGHTALYWYRQSLGQGLEFLIYFQGNSAPDKSGLPSDRFSAERTGGSVSTLTIQRTQQEDSAVYLCASSEWDRGGKETQYFGPGTRLLVL.

The rearrangement uses TRBV19 and TRBJ2-5; 10 bases agree with TRBD1. The germline gives CDR1 LNHDA, CDR2 SQIVND (reference sequence). J was trimmed by 5 bases and V by 6 bases; bases with no gene match: 15. This CDR3 region has 17 residues. The CDR3 is CASSAGTGVPGFETQYF. Written as DNA, the CDR3 is TGTGCCAGTAGCGCCGGGACAGGGGTCCCCGGATTCGAGACCCAGTACTTC. Based on the CDR3 plus reference TRBV19 and TRBJ2-5, the full variable domain is DGGITQSPKYLFRKEGQNVTLSCEQNLNHDAMYWYRQDPGQGLRLIYYSQIVNDFQKGDIAEGYSVSREKKESFPLTVTSAQKNPTAFYLCASSAGTGVPGFETQYFGPGTRLLVL.

This clonotype was picked up a small number of times. The rearrangement uses TRBV7-9 and TRBJ2-1; D is unresolved. This CDR3 contains 17 residues. Per germline, CDR1 SEHNR and CDR2 FQNEAQ (reference sequence). Trimming removed 2 bases at V and 0 bases at J, with 14 bases between. The DNA for the CDR3 is TGTGCCAGCAGCTTATCCCTGAAGGGTTTCTCCTACAATGAGCAGTTCTTC. Protein sequence: CASSLSLKGFSYNEQFF. Full variable domain (remainder filled in from reference TRBV7-9 and TRBJ2-1): DTGVSQNPRHKITKRGQNVTFRCDPISEHNRLYWYRQTLGQGPEFLTYFQNEAQLEKSRLLSDRFSAERPKGSFSTLEIQRTEQGDSAMYLCASSLSLKGFSYNEQFFGPGTRLTVL.

The gene calls are TRBV9 and TRBJ1-1, with D unclear. The CDR3 length is 14 residues. Trimming left V 3 bases short and J 2 bases short, with 11 bases between. Germline V gene lookup returns CDR1 SGDLS and CDR2 YYNGEE. Written as DNA, the CDR3 is TGTGCCAGCAGCGCTCACTTGGGAAACACTGAAGCTTTCTTT. It codes for CASSAHLGNTEAFF.

The chain joins TRBV7-2 to TRBJ2-2; 11 bases agree with TRBD2. The CDR3 loop spans 16 amino acids. With V trimmed by 0 bases and J by 7 bases, 4 bases remained unmatched. Germline V gene sequence: CDR1 SGHTA, CDR2 FQGNSA. CDR3 loop: CASSLASGRGIGELFF. CDR3 sequence (DNA): TGTGCCAGCAGCTTAGCTAGCGGGAGGGGGATCGGGGAGCTGTTTTTT.

Ten or more counts support this clonotype. The genes are TRBV5-1 and TRBJ2-1; unclear D gene. The germline gives CDR1 SGHRS, CDR2 YFSETQ. V was cut by 2 bases and J by 7 bases, with 13 bases left in between. The CDR3 sequence is 14 residues long. CDR3 sequence reads: CASSFSRRLNEQFF. In DNA, the CDR3 is TGCGCCAGCAGCTTTTCCAGGCGTTTGAATGAGCAGTTCTTC.

This clonotype was seen more than once but under ten times. This chain uses TRBV10-3 with TRBJ1-1; D gene unclear. CDR3 length: 14 residues. Deletions cut 1 base from V and 1 base from J, with 7 bases between. The germline gives CDR1 ENHRY, CDR2 SYGVKD. CDR3 region: CAISELEGNTEAFF. The CDR3 DNA is TGTGCCATCAGTGAGTTAGAGGGGAACACTGAAGCTTTCTTT.

This clonotype was detected many times. The chain carries TRBV27 and TRBJ2-5; no clear D gene. The CDR3 sequence is 16 residues long. Between the trimmed V and J ends, which lost 1 base and 0 bases, there was a span of 12 bases. Germline V gene sequence: CDR1 MNHEY, CDR2 SMNVEV (reference sequence). This chain's CDR3 is CASSLLGDSNQETQYF. DNA for the CDR3: TGTGCCAGCAGTTTATTAGGTGACTCGAACCAAGAGACCCAGTACTTC.

This clonotype was found a few times. The genes are TRBV20-1 and TRBJ1-1; unclear D gene. Germline assignment: CDR1 DFQATT and CDR2 SNEGSKA (reference sequence). Trimming cost V 6 bases and J 2 bases, with 13 bases left between them. This CDR3 has 13 residues. In nucleotides, the CDR3 is TGCAGTGCCCCCCCGGCGGTTAACACTGAAGCTTTCTTT. Its protein is CSAPPAVNTEAFF.

This clonotype has ten or more counts. V gene TRBV7-9 combines with J gene TRBJ1-2; maybe TRBD1 (5 bases). This CDR3 has 14 residues. With 0 bases removed from V and 4 bases from J, the gap between germline ends came to 9 bases. Germline CDR1 is SEHNR and CDR2 is FQNEAQ (reference sequence). This chain's CDR3 is CASSLAGAGYGYTF. The CDR3 nucleotides read TGTGCCAGCAGCTTAGCTGGGGCTGGCTATGGCTACACCTTC.

This chain links TRBV28 with TRBJ1-5; TRBD1 matches at 9 bases. This CDR3 is 14 amino acids long. Germline V gives CDR1 MDHEN, CDR2 SYDVKM. V lost 4 bases to trimming and J lost 6 bases; unmatched junction nucleotides: 4. Here the CDR3 DNA reads TGTGCCAGCAGTTACGACAGGGGGGTTCAGCCCCAGCATTTT. It codes for CASSYDRGVQPQHF. The entire variable domain, with the rest obtained from reference TRBV28 and TRBJ1-5, is as follows: DVKVTQSSRYLVKRTGEKVFLECVQDMDHENMFWYRQDPGLGLRLIYFSYDVKMKEKGDIPEGYSVSREKKERFSLILESASTNQTSMYLCASSYDRGVQPQHFGDGTRLSIL.

This chain joins TRBV11-2 and TRBJ2-7; D is perhaps TRBD1 (6 bases). Germline V lookup: CDR1 SGHAT, CDR2 FQNNGV. The CDR3 has 19 residues. V was cut by 2 bases and J by 0 bases, with 23 bases left in between. CDR3 DNA sequence: TGTGCCAGCAGCTTATTCCCACAGGGTTCTCGAACAACCTCCTACGAGCAGTACTTC. This translates into CASSLFPQGSRTTSYEQYF.

In its sample, this clonotype was seen many times. This chain joins TRBV5-6 and TRBJ2-7; 8 bases line up with TRBD1. Germline-derived CDR1 and CDR2 are SGHDT and YYEEEE. V lost 3 bases, J lost 5 bases, and 4 bases stayed unmatched. There are 13 residues in the CDR3. CDR3 loop: CASSSDRGHEQYF. The CDR3, as DNA: TGTGCCAGCAGCTCTGACAGGGGCCACGAGCAGTACTTC.

CDR3 coding DNA: TGTGCCAGCAGCTTTGGGACGGCTTCCTACAATGAGCAGTTCTTC. As protein: CASSFGTASYNEQFF. The chain employs TRBV5-6 and TRBJ2-1; D may be TRBD1 or TRBD2 (5 bases each). Trimming took 2 bases from V and 1 from J, leaving 10 bases between them. The germline V gene has CDR1 SGHDT and CDR2 YYEEEE. CDR3 length: 15 amino acids.

This clonotype has a handful of counts. The chain combines TRBV20-1 with TRBJ1-3; D uncertain. The V gene's germline CDR1 is DFQATT and CDR2 SNEGSKA (reference sequence). The germline V and J ends were trimmed by 6 bases and 3 bases, with 15 bases remaining between them. This CDR3 has 14 amino acids. CDR3 protein: CSAKDGFGGNTIYF. CDR3 bases: TGCAGTGCCAAAGATGGGTTTGGTGGAAACACCATATATTTT.